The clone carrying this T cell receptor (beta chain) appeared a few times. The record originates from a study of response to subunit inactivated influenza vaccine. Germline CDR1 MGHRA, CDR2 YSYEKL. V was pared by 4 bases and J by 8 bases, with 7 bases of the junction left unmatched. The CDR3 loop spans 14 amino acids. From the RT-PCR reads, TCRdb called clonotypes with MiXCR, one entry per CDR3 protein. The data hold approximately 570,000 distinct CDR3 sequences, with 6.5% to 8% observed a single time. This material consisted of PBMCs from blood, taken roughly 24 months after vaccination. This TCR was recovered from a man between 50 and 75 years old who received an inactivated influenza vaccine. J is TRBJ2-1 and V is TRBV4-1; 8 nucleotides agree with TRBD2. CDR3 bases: TGCGCCAGCAGCCCCCGGGGGGGCATTGATGAGCAGTTCTTC. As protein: CASSPRGGIDEQFF.